The text below deals with one T cell receptor beta chain. This CDR3 region has 14 residues. The germline CDR1 and CDR2 sequences are MNHEY and SMNVEV (reference sequence). Trimming left V 6 bases short and J 4 bases short, with 16 bases between. This record comes from a study of CD8 T cells in Susac syndrome. The recently defined diagnostic criteria for definite or probable disease were met by the Susac syndrome patients. When the RNA was reverse transcribed, random hexamers were used with an input of roughly 0.45 to 1 ug. TCRdb reprocessed the immunoSEQ multiplex PCR reads via MiXCR and lists one record per CDR3 protein. The repertoire holds 75,000 or so distinct CDR3 sequences, with over 85% as singletons.

The receptor's source is a human donor with Susac syndrome. This chain links TRBV27 with TRBJ2-7; no definite D call. The sample was CD8+ T cells from PBMCs. The CDR3 spells CASSPTGPDYEQYF. CDR3 coding DNA: TGTGCCAGCAGCCCGACGGGCCCCGATTACGAGCAGTACTTC.